Below, 17 T cell receptor beta chains from the same sample are listed, as sequenced in a study of blood T cell repertoires in COVID-19. TCRdb's table, derived via immunoSEQ multiplex PCR, lists solely in-frame clones and lacks some. The sample yields 350,000 to 500,000 clones, about 88% seen once. The sequenced sample consisted of PBMCs or T cells enriched from blood (not recorded which). These receptor sequences come from a woman younger than 35 who had been exposed to COVID-19.

The V gene is TRBV29-1, the J gene TRBJ1-1; D call uncertain. This CDR3 comprises 11 residues. CDR1 is SQVTM and CDR2 is ANQGSEA in the germline V gene. The V end lost 3 bases, the J end lost 6 bases, and 8 bases lay between the germline ends. The DNA for the CDR3 is TGCAGCGTTGAGGGCAGTCCTGAAGCTTTCTTT. Protein: CSVEGSPEAFF.

The V call is TRBV14, the J call TRBJ2-5; the match to TRBD2 covers 8 bases. V was clipped by 1 base and J by 4 bases; unmatched bases: 11. The germline CDR1 and CDR2 sequences are SGHDN and FVKESK. The CDR3 has 17 residues. The CDR3 region is CASSQVLGLAHRETQYF. In DNA form, the CDR3 reads TGTGCCAGCAGCCAAGTTCTTGGACTAGCACATCGAGAGACCCAGTACTTC.

This clone was found a few times. The chain has TRBV7-3 and TRBJ2-2; D remains ambiguous. Germline assignment: CDR1 SGHTA and CDR2 FQGTGA. The germline V and J ends were trimmed by 5 bases and 0 bases, with 10 bases remaining between them. CDR3 length equals 15 residues. CDR3 in amino acids: CASSPPGSNTGELFF. The CDR3 bases are TGTGCCAGCAGCCCTCCGGGTTCGAACACCGGGGAGCTGTTTTTT.

This chain joins TRBV5-1 and TRBJ2-7; no firm D call. The CDR3 extends over 13 amino acids. CDR1 is SGHRS and CDR2 is YFSETQ in the germline V gene. The germline V and J ends were trimmed by 1 base and 3 bases, with 8 bases remaining between them. In DNA form, the CDR3 reads TGCGCCAGCAGCTTGAACAGCCTCTACGAGCAGTACTTC. It codes for CASSLNSLYEQYF.

CDR3 loop: CAISESPYEQYF. The DNA for the CDR3 is TGTGCCATCAGTGAGTCCCCGTACGAGCAGTACTTC. The chain combines TRBV10-3 with TRBJ2-7, with D unresolved. Germline CDR1 reads ENHRY; CDR2 reads SYGVKD. Trimming removed 0 bases at V and 4 bases at J, with 4 bases between. The CDR3 is made up of 12 amino acids.

The rearrangement uses TRBV4-1 and TRBJ2-3; TRBD2 matches 14 bases. This CDR3 has 19 amino acids. J gave up 1 base and V 4 bases, and 10 bases lay outside the gene matches. The germline CDR1 and CDR2 sequences are MGHRA and YSYEKL. CDR3 DNA: TGCGCCAGCAGCCCAGGACTAGCGGGGGGTACGTGGGGCACAGATACGCAGTATTTT. Translated, it gives CASSPGLAGGTWGTDTQYF.

This chain connects TRBV11-2 to TRBJ2-2; 9 positions match TRBD1. Trimming at V came to 5 bases and at J to 6 bases, leaving 4 bases not matched to a gene. CDR3 length: 14 residues. Per germline, CDR1 SGHAT and CDR2 FQNNGV. CDR3 protein: CASSQDRGSGELFF. DNA for the CDR3: TGTGCCAGCAGCCAGGACAGGGGATCCGGGGAGCTGTTTTTT.

V and J are TRBV19 and TRBJ2-3; a possible D gene is TRBD1 (6 bases). The CDR3 has 14 amino acids. V lost 5 bases, J lost 2 bases, and 11 bases lay in between. Germline CDR1 is LNHDA and CDR2 is SQIVND (reference sequence). The CDR3 DNA sequence: TGTGCCAGTAGTGTGGGGGCTTTCACAGATACGCAGTATTTT. Translation: CASSVGAFTDTQYF.

This chain links TRBV11-3 with TRBJ2-2; TRBD2 aligns across 7 bases. The germline V gene encodes CDR1 SGHNT and CDR2 YENEEA. The CDR3 is 18 amino acids. V lost 5 bases and J lost 2; bases outside the gene matches: 14. The CDR3 loop is CASSPRTSYLKNTGELFF. In nucleotides, the CDR3 is TGTGCCAGCAGCCCCCGGACTAGTTACCTGAAAAACACCGGGGAGCTGTTTTTT.

In the case of this clone: Because the CDR3's place on the DNA is in doubt, the DNA is left out and the CDR3 is given as listed by TCRdb. J is TRBJ1-6 and V is TRBV27; the table names TRBD1, a call not compared with the DNA. Germline-derived CDR1 and CDR2 are MNHEY and SMNVEV (reference sequence). Ends included, the CDR3 has 16 residues. CDR3 in amino acids: CASSSSGTGGNSPLHF.

Here the CDR3 reads CASRKGTGLTASYNEQFF. CDR3 coding DNA: TGTGCCAGCAGGAAAGGGACAGGCCTTACTGCCTCCTACAATGAGCAGTTCTTC. This rearrangement joins TRBV27 to TRBJ2-1; 8 bases are a match to TRBD1. Germline values: CDR1 MNHEY, CDR2 SMNVEV (reference sequence). The V gene end was trimmed by 6 bases and the J gene end by 0 bases; junction bases not matched to a gene: 13. The length of the CDR3 is 18 residues.

The chain combines TRBV5-4 with TRBJ2-3; 7 nucleotides match TRBD1. Looked up from germline, CDR1 is SGHNT and CDR2 is YYREEE (reference sequence). The V gene end was trimmed by 5 bases and the J gene end by 0 bases; junction bases not matched to a gene: 9. This CDR3 has 16 residues. CDR3 sequence reads: CASRETGALSTDTQYF. CDR3 in DNA: TGTGCCAGCAGGGAAACAGGGGCCCTTAGCACAGATACGCAGTATTTT.

The chain couples TRBV27 to TRBJ2-3, with 8 bases lining up with TRBD2. Per germline, CDR1 MNHEY and CDR2 SMNVEV (reference sequence). The CDR3 is 16 residues long. V lost 5 bases and J lost 0; bases outside the gene matches: 7. The chain's CDR3 is CASSQLAVTSTDTQYF. Here the CDR3 DNA reads TGTGCCAGCAGTCAACTAGCGGTTACTAGCACAGATACGCAGTATTTT.

V gene TRBV4-1 combines with J gene TRBJ2-1; D is unresolved. The CDR3 sequence is 13 residues long. V dropped 0 bases and J dropped 8 bases, with 8 bases sitting between them. Germline V gene lookup returns CDR1 MGHRA and CDR2 YSYEKL. This CDR3 reads CASSQDMGYEQFF. DNA of the CDR3: TGCGCCAGCAGCCAAGATATGGGCTATGAGCAGTTCTTC.

This clone was detected only a few times. The chain carries TRBV7-8 and TRBJ2-2, with 7 bases identical to TRBD2. This CDR3 is built from 15 residues. The V gene's germline CDR1 is SGHVS and CDR2 FQNEAQ. J lost 4 bases, V lost 5 bases, and 7 bases had no gene match. In DNA form, the CDR3 reads TGTGCCAGCAGCGCAGCTGGGGGGGGCACCGGGGAGCTGTTTTTT. Its protein product is CASSAAGGGTGELFF.

J is TRBJ1-5 and V is TRBV11-2, with D possibly matching TRBD1 (5 bases). Trimming stripped 5 bases from V and 3 bases from J, with 8 bases between. There are 13 residues in the CDR3. The V gene's germline CDR1 is SGHAT and CDR2 FQNNGV. The CDR3 bases are TGTGCCAGCAGCCCGGGACTCAATCAGCCCCAGCATTTT. This sequence encodes CASSPGLNQPQHF. The full variable domain, in which reference TRBV11-2 and TRBJ1-5 provide the parts outside the CDR3, is EAGVAQSPRYKIIEKRQSVAFWCNPISGHATLYWYQQILGQGPKLLIQFQNNGVVDDSQLPKDRFSAERLKGVDSTLKIQPAKLEDSAVYLCASSPGLNQPQHFGDGTRLSIL.

This rearrangement joins TRBV6-4 to TRBJ2-7; D uncertain. The V gene lost 4 bases and the J gene lost 6 bases, with 13 bases spanning the gap. This CDR3 region has 13 residues. Germline V gene data show CDR1 as MRHNA and CDR2 as SNTAGT. CDR3 nucleotides: TGTGCCAGCAGTGCTAGTAGCCGCGGCGAGCAGTACTTC. This sequence encodes CASSASSRGEQYF.